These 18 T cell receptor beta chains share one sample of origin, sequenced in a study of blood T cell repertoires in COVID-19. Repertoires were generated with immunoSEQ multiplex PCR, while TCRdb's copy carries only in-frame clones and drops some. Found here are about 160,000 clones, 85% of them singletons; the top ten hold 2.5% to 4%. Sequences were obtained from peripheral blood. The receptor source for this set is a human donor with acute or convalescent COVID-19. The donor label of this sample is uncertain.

CDR3 coding DNA: TGTGCCAGCAGCTTAGGGGCGGTTAGCGGTGGCTACACCTTC. Translated: CASSLGAVSGGYTF. The gene calls are TRBV7-2 and TRBJ1-2; D is undetermined. CDR3 length: 14 residues. Looked up from germline, CDR1 is SGHTA and CDR2 is FQGNSA. The germline V and J ends were trimmed by 1 base and 7 bases, with 13 bases remaining between them.

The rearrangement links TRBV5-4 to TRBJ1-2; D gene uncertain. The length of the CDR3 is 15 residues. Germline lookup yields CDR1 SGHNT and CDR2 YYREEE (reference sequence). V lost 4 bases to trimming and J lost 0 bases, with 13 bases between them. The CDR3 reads CASSPRAGANYGYTF. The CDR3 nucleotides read TGTGCCAGCAGCCCGAGAGCCGGAGCTAACTATGGCTACACCTTC. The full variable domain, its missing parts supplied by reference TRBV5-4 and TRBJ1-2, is ETGVTQSPTHLIKTRGQQVTLRCSSQSGHNTVSWYQQALGQGPQFIFQYYREEENGRGNFPPRFSGLQFPNYSSELNVNALELDDSALYLCASSPRAGANYGYTFGSGTRLTVV.

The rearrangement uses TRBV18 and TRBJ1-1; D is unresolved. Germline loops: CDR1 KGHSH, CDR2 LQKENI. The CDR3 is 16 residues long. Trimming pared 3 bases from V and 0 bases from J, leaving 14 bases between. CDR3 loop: CASSPSTGRMNTEAFF. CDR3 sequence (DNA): TGTGCCAGCTCACCGAGTACGGGGAGGATGAACACTGAAGCTTTCTTT.

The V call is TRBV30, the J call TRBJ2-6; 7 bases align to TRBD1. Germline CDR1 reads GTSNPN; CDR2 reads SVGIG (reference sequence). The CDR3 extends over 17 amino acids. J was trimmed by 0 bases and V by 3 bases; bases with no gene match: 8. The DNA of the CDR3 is TGTGCCTGGAGCTCTGCGACAGGGAGCTCTGGGGCCAACGTCCTGACTTTC. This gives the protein CAWSSATGSSGANVLTF.

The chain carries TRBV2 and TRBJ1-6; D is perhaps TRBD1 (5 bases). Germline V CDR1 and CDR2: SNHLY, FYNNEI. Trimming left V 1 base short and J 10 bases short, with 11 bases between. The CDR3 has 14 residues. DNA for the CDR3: TGTGCCAGCAGTGAAGAGGGGCTGTCCTCACCCCTCCACTTT. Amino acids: CASSEEGLSSPLHF.

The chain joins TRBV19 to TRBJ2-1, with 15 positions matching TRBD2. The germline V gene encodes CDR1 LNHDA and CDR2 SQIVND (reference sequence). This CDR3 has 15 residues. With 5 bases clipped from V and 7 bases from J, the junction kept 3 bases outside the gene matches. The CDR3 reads CASSSGTSGRNEQFF. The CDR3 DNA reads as TGTGCCAGTAGTTCCGGGACTAGCGGGAGGAATGAGCAGTTCTTC.

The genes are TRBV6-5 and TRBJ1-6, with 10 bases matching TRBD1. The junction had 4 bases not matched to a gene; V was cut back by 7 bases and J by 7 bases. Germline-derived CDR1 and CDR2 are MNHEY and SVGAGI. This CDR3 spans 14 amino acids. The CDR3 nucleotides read TGTGCCAGCAAGGAGGGACAGGGGAATTCACCCCTCCACTTT. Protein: CASKEGQGNSPLHF.

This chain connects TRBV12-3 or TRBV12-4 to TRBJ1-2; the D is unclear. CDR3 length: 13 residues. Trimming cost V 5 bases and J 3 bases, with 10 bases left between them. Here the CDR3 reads CASSTSAHYGYTF. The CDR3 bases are TGTGCCAGCAGTACTTCAGCGCACTATGGCTACACCTTC.

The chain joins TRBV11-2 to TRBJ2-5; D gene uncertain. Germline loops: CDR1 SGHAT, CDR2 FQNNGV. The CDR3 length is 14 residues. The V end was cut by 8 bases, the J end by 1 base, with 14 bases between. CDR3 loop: CASRHSRIQETQYF. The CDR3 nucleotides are TGTGCCAGCCGCCACTCTCGAATCCAAGAGACCCAGTACTTC. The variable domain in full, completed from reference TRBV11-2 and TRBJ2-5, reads EAGVAQSPRYKIIEKRQSVAFWCNPISGHATLYWYQQILGQGPKLLIQFQNNGVVDDSQLPKDRFSAERLKGVDSTLKIQPAKLEDSAVYLCASRHSRIQETQYFGPGTRLLVL.

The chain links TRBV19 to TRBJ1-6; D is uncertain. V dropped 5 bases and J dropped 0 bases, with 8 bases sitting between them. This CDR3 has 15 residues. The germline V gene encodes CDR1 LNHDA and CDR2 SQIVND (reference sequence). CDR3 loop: CASSLAVSYNSPLHF. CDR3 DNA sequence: TGTGCCAGTAGTCTGGCCGTCTCCTATAATTCACCCCTCCACTTT. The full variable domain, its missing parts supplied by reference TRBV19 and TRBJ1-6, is DGGITQSPKYLFRKEGQNVTLSCEQNLNHDAMYWYRQDPGQGLRLIYYSQIVNDFQKGDIAEGYSVSREKKESFPLTVTSAQKNPTAFYLCASSLAVSYNSPLHFGNGTRLTVT.

The CDR3 protein is CASSGQHTEAFF. The CDR3 bases are TGTGCCAGCTCAGGACAGCACACTGAAGCTTTCTTT. The rearrangement links TRBV18 to TRBJ1-1; a weak D match, TRBD1 (6 bases). This CDR3 comprises 12 residues. Germline lookup yields CDR1 KGHSH and CDR2 LQKENI. V dropped 5 bases and J dropped 3 bases, with 7 bases sitting between them.

CDR3 sequence reads: CASSLGQTLNTEAFF. CDR3 DNA: TGTGCCAGCAGCTTAGGACAGACGCTGAACACTGAAGCTTTCTTT. The chain joins TRBV7-9 to TRBJ1-1; the D gene is possibly TRBD1 (5 bases). Germline lookup yields CDR1 SEHNR and CDR2 FQNEAQ (reference sequence). The CDR3 totals 15 residues. V was cut by 1 base and J by 0 bases, with 9 bases left in between.

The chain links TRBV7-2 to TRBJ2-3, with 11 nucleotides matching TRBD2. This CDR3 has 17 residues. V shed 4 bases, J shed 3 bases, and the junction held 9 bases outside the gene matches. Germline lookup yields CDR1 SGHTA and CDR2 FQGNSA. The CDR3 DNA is TGTGCCAGCAGCTCTAAGACTAGCGGGGATCGGACAGATACGCAGTATTTT. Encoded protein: CASSSKTSGDRTDTQYF. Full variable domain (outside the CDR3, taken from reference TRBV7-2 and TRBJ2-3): GAGVSQSPSNKVTEKGKDVELRCDPISGHTALYWYRQSLGQGLEFLIYFQGNSAPDKSGLPSDRFSAERTGGSVSTLTIQRTQQEDSAVYLCASSSKTSGDRTDTQYFGPGTRLTVL.

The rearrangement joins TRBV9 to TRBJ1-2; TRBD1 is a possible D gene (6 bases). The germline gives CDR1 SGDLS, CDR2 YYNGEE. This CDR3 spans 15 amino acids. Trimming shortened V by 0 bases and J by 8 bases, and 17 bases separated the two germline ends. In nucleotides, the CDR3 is TGTGCCAGCAGCGTAGGTTTAGATTCGGGGGGCGGCTACACCTTC. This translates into CASSVGLDSGGGYTF.

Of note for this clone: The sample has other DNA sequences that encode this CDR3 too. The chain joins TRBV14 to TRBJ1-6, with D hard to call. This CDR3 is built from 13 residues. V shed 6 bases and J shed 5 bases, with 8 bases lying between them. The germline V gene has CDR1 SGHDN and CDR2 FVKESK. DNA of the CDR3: TGTGCCAGCAGACTCGTCGATAATTCACCCCTCCACTTT. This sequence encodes CASRLVDNSPLHF.

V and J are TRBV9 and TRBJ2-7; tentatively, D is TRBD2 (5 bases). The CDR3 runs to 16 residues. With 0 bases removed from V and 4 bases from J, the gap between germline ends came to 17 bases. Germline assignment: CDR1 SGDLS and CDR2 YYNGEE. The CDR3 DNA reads TGTGCCAGCAGCGTAGCGGGATCCGAGTTAGGTTACGAGCAGTACTTC. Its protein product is CASSVAGSELGYEQYF.

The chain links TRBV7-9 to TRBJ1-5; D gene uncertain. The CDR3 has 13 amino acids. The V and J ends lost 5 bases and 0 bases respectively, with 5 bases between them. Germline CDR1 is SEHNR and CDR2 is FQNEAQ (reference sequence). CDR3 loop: CASSPYSNQPQHF. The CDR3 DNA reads TGTGCCAGCAGCCCTTATAGCAATCAGCCCCAGCATTTT.

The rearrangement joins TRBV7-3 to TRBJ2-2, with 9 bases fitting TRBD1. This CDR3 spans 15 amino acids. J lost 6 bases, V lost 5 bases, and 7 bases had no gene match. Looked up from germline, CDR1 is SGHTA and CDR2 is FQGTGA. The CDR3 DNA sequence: TGTGCCAGCAGCCCTGGGACAGGGACGGCCGGGGAGCTGTTTTTT. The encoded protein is CASSPGTGTAGELFF.